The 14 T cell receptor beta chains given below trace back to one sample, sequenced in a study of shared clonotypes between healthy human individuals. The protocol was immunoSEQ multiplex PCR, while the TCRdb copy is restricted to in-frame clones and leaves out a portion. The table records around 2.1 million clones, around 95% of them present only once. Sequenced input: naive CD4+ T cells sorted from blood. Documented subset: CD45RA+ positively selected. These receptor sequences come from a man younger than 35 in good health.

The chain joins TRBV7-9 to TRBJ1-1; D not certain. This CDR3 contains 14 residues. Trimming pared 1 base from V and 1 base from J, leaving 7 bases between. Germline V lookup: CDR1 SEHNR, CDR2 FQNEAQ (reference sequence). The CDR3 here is CASSLGNTNTEAFF. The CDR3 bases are TGTGCCAGCAGCTTAGGTAACACGAACACTGAAGCTTTCTTT. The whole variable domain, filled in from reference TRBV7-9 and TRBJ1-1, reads DTGVSQNPRHKITKRGQNVTFRCDPISEHNRLYWYRQTLGQGPEFLTYFQNEAQLEKSRLLSDRFSAERPKGSFSTLEIQRTEQGDSAMYLCASSLGNTNTEAFFGQGTRLTVV.

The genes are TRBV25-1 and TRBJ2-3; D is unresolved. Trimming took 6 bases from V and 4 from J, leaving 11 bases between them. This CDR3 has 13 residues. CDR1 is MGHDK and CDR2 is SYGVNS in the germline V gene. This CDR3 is CASSATSADTQYF. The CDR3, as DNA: TGTGCCAGCAGCGCCACTTCGGCAGATACGCAGTATTTT.

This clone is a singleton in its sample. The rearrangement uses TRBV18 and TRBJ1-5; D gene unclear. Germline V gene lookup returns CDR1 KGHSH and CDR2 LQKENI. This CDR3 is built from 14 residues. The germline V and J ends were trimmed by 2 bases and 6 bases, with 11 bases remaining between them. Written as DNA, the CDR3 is TGTGCCAGCTCACCAGGAGCCAACATTCAGCCCCAGCATTTT. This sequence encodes CASSPGANIQPQHF. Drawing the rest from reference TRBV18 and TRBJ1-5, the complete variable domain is NAGVMQNPRHLVRRRGQEARLRCSPMKGHSHVYWYRQLPEEGLKFMVYLQKENIIDESGMPKERFSAEFPKEGPSILRIQQVVRGDSAAYFCASSPGANIQPQHFGDGTRLSIL.

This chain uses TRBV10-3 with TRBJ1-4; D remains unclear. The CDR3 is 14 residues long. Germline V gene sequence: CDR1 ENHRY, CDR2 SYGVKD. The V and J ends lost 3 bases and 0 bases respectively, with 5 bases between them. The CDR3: CAISDASTNEKLFF. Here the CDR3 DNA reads TGTGCCATCAGTGACGCCTCAACTAATGAAAAACTGTTTTTT.

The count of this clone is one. Written as DNA, the CDR3 is TGTGCCAGCAGGGACGGGGGCACAGATACGCAGTATTTT. Translation: CASRDGGTDTQYF. The chain recombines TRBV2 with TRBJ2-3; tentatively, D is TRBD2 (5 bases). The V end lost 6 bases, the J end lost 1 base, and 8 bases lay between the germline ends. CDR1 and CDR2 from the germline V gene are SNHLY and FYNNEI. This CDR3 has 13 amino acids.

CDR3 bases: TGTGCCACCAGCAAGGGAAGCGGGAGTAGGGGGAACATTCAGTACTTC. Translation gives CATSKGSGSRGNIQYF. V gene TRBV15 combines with J gene TRBJ2-4; the match to TRBD2 covers 8 bases. V shed 4 bases and J 7 bases; nucleotides not matched to a gene: 12. The germline gives CDR1 LNHNV, CDR2 YYDKDF (reference sequence). The CDR3 has 16 residues.

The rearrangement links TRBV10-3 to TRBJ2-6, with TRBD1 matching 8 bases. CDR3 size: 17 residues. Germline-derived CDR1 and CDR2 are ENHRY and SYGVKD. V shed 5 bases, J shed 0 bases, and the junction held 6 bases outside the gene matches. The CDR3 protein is CAISPGTGVSGANVLTF. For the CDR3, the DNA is TGTGCCATCAGTCCCGGGACAGGCGTCTCTGGGGCCAACGTCCTGACTTTC.

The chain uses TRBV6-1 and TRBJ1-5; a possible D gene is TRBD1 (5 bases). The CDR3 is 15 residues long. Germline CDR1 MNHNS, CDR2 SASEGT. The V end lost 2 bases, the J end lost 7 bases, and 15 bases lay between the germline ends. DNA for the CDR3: TGTGCCAGCAGTGAACGCCGGGGGTCCGGACAGCCCCAGCATTTT. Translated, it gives CASSERRGSGQPQHF.

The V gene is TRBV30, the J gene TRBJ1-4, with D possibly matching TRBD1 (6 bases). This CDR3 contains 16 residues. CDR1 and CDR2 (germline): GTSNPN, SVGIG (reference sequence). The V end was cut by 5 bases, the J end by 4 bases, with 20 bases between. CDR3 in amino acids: CAWDTGNVPNNEKLFF. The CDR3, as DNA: TGTGCCTGGGACACAGGGAATGTTCCGAATAATGAAAAACTGTTTTTT.

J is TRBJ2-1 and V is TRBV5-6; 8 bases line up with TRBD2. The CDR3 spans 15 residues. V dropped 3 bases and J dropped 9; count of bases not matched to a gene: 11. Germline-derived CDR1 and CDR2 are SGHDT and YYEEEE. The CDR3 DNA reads TGTGCCAGCAGCTCACCGGGACTAGTTAACACTGAGCAGTTCTTC. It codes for CASSSPGLVNTEQFF.

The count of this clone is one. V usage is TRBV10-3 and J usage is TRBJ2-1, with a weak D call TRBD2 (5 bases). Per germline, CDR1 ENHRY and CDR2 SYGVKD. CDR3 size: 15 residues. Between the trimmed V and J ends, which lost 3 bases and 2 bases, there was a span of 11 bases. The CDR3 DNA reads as TGTGCCATCAGTGATCCCGGGGTTCCCTACAATGAGCAGTTCTTC. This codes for CAISDPGVPYNEQFF.

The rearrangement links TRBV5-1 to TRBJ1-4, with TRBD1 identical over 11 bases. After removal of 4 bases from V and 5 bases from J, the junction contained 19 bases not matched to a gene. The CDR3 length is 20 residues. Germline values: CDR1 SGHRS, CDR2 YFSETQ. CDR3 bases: TGCGCCAGCAGCACGGGACAGGGGGTCTACCCGGCCTCGTCCAATGAAAAACTGTTTTTT. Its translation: CASSTGQGVYPASSNEKLFF.

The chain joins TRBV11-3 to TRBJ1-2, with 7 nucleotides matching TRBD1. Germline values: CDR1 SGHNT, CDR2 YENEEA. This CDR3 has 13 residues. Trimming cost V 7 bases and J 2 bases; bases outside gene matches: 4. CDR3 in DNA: TGTGCCAGCACCGACAGGGTGAACTATGGCTACACCTTC. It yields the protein CASTDRVNYGYTF.

CDR3 sequence (DNA): TGTGCCAGCAGCCCCGGGTGGTTTGTAGGGGAGCTGTTTTTT. Protein product: CASSPGWFVGELFF. The rearrangement uses TRBV7-9 and TRBJ2-2, with unresolved D. V lost 5 bases, J lost 8 bases, and 15 bases lay in between. Germline loops: CDR1 SEHNR, CDR2 FQNEAQ (reference sequence). The CDR3 has 14 amino acids.